The next 22 T cell receptor beta chains were all read from a single sample in a study of tumor and adjacent non-tumor tissue in lung cancer. No cell sorting was done before RNA was extracted from the tissue. A modified ARM-PCR protocol with three rounds of nested PCR amplified TCRbeta. From the multiplex PCR reads, TCRdb called clonotypes with MiXCR, one entry per CDR3 protein. Of under 140,000 distinct CDR3 sequences listed, about 87% are singletons. Material: lung tumor tissue. Receptors were obtained from a man aged 65 to 85 with non-small cell lung cancer.

In DNA form, the CDR3 reads TGTGCCAGCACAAGACAGGGGAGGAACACCGGGATGCTGTTTTTT. Translation gives CASTRQGRNTGMLFF. The chain is built from TRBV11-3 and TRBJ2-2, with 8 bases fitting TRBD1. The germline V gene encodes CDR1 SGHNT and CDR2 YENEEA. The V segment lost 7 bases and the J segment 13 bases; nucleotides outside the gene matches: 17. This CDR3 is built from 15 residues.

A note on this clonotype: The junction differs from germline at one of its ends, possibly a read error. This sequence joins TRBV12-3 or TRBV12-4 and TRBJ1-1; tentatively, D is TRBD1 (5 bases). This CDR3 region has 13 residues. The CDR3 spells CVSSFRDAEKAFF. For the CDR3, the DNA is TGTGTCAGCAGTTTTCGGGACGCAGAGAAAGCTTTCTTT.

The chain couples TRBV20-1 to TRBJ2-1; D is possibly TRBD1 (6 bases). Per the germline V gene, CDR1 is DFQATT and CDR2 is SNEGSKA (reference sequence). Trimming cost V 4 bases and J 4 bases, with 17 bases left between them. This CDR3 region has 15 residues. Here the CDR3 DNA reads TGCAGTGCTACGGACCCCAAGACAGGATACAATGAGCAGTTCTTC. Its translation is CSATDPKTGYNEQFF.

As concerns this clonotype: At one of its ends the junction is not consistent with the germline gene, which may arise from a read error. The rearrangement uses TRBV11-3 and TRBJ2-7, with TRBD2 matching over 12 bases. The CDR3 loop spans 15 amino acids. The germline CDR1 and CDR2 sequences are SGHNT and YENEEA. CDR3 region: CASSRGLAGSCEQYF. DNA for the CDR3: TGTGCCAGCAGTCGAGGACTAGCGGGGTCCTGCGAGCAGTACTTC.

This clonotype was observed a few times. The junction does not match germline at one end; this may be a read error. CDR3 amino acids: CASIPTGFSYEQYF. The CDR3 DNA follows: TGTGCTAGCATCCCTACAGGGTTCTCGTACGAGCAGTACTTC. This chain uses TRBV28 with TRBJ2-7, with D maybe TRBD1 (6 bases). The germline V gene encodes CDR1 MDHEN and CDR2 SYDVKM. The CDR3 loop spans 14 amino acids.

Points on this clonotype: Its ends do not fully match the called genes, so a read error is possible. This chain uses TRBV4-1 with TRBJ1-5, with D hard to call. Germline V gene data show CDR1 as MGHRA and CDR2 as YSYEKL. This CDR3 region has 18 residues. For the CDR3, the DNA is TGCGCCGGCAGCCACCTTCCAGGCAGACTCTATAGCAATCAGCCTCAGCATTTT. This gives the protein CAGSHLPGRLYSNQPQHF.

As to this clonotype: One junction end does not reproduce the germline sequence, and a read error may be involved. CDR3: CATSFANSRNTVAFF. The CDR3 DNA follows: TGTGCCACCAGTTTCGCCAATTCAAGGAACACTGTAGCTTTCTTT. The chain employs TRBV11-2 and TRBJ1-1; D remains unclear. CDR1 is SGHAT, CDR2 FQNNGV, per germline. The CDR3 runs 15 residues.

To note about this clonotype: A junction boundary mismatches the germline segment, possibly from a read error. The chain links TRBV29-1 to TRBJ1-4; D gene unclear. Germline values: CDR1 SQVTM, CDR2 ANQGSEA. There are 13 residues in the CDR3. Here the CDR3 reads CSVCGITHEKLSF. Written as DNA, the CDR3 is TGCAGCGTCTGCGGCATTACCCATGAAAAACTGTCTTTT.

About this clonotype: An end of the junction differs from the germline gene, which may be a read error. CDR3 in amino acids: CSVSGMAGGWMQHF. The CDR3 bases are TGCAGCGTCAGCGGAATGGCCGGCGGTTGGATGCAACACTTC. V usage is TRBV29-1 and J usage is TRBJ2-7, with TRBD2 as a possible D gene (5 bases). Germline CDR1 reads SQVTM; CDR2 reads ANQGSEA. The CDR3 contains 14 residues.

The genes are TRBV20-1 and TRBJ1-1; D may be TRBD1 (5 bases). CDR1 DFQATT and CDR2 SNEGSKA come from the germline V gene (reference sequence). The CDR3 totals 11 residues. The CDR3 is CNAPRDTEAFF. The CDR3 coding sequence is TGCAACGCTCCCAGGGACACTGAAGCTTTCTTT.

On this clonotype itself: It is likely a read error, because the conserved phenylalanine at the end of the CDR3 is missing. It is unclear where the CDR3 begins or ends on the DNA, so no DNA is shown, and the CDR3 is as TCRdb lists it. The rearrangement joins TRBV11-2 to TRBJ1-1; TRBD1, the table's D call, was not compared with the DNA. Germline CDR1 is SGHAT and CDR2 is FQNNGV. The CDR3 is 14 amino acids long, termini counted. Here the CDR3 reads CASSLHRVLTEALT.

Remarks on this clonotype: The junction differs from germline at one of its ends, possibly a read error. The gene calls are TRBV6-2 or TRBV6-3 and TRBJ1-5, with D possibly TRBD1 on 5 matching bases. The germline CDR1 and CDR2 sequences are MNHEY and SVGEGT. The CDR3 covers 13 residues. CDR3: CASCYQGNQPQHF. In DNA form, the CDR3 reads TGTGCCAGCTGTTATCAGGGTAATCAGCCTCAGCATTTT.

V usage is TRBV29-1 and J usage is TRBJ1-2; weak D call: TRBD1 (6 bases). Germline assignment: CDR1 SQVTM and CDR2 ANQGSEA. The CDR3 contains 13 residues. In DNA form, the CDR3 reads TGCAACGTCCTAAGGGAGGGGGGTTATGGCTACACCTTC. Translated: CNVLREGGYGYTF.

Turning to this clonotype: Mismatch with germline at one junction end may stem from a read error. The rearrangement joins TRBV4-2 to TRBJ2-5; TRBD1 matches at 8 bases. CDR3 length: 16 residues. The germline V gene encodes CDR1 LGHNA and CDR2 YNFKEQ. The CDR3 DNA follows: TGTGCCAGCAGCCCCCAGGGAACGGGACAGGCGGAGACCCGGTACTTC. This codes for CASSPQGTGQAETRYF.

This clonotype was recorded once. The junction shows a germline mismatch at one end, possibly a read error. The V call is TRBV6-2 or TRBV6-3, the J call TRBJ2-7; 11 bases fit TRBD2. The CDR3 loop spans 18 amino acids. CDR1 MNHEY and CDR2 SVGEGT come from the germline V gene. The CDR3 DNA is TGTGACAGCAGTTCCTACCCGAGTCTAGCGGGAGGAACATACGAGCAGTACTTC. Residues: CDSSSYPSLAGGTYEQYF.

Worth noting for this clonotype: This is likely a read error, given that the CDR3 carries no conserved phenylalanine or tryptophan at its end. The DNA is left out, because the CDR3 cannot be placed on it with certainty; the CDR3 is given as TCRdb lists it. The rearrangement links TRBV4-3 to TRBJ2-1; the D call in the table, TRBD2, was not verified against the DNA. The CDR3 length equals 17 residues, ends included. Germline CDR1 reads LGHNA; CDR2 reads YSLEER. CDR3 region: CASSQDPAGAEYNEHFI.

This clonotype was picked up one time. An end of the junction does not agree with germline; a read error may underlie this. The chain employs TRBV11-3 and TRBJ1-1, with a tentative D call TRBD1 (6 bases). From germline, CDR1 is SGHNT and CDR2 YENEEA. The CDR3 runs 16 residues. CDR3 amino acids: CASSLKTGWMKTETFF. CDR3 sequence (DNA): TGTGCCAGCAGCTTAAAGACAGGATGGATGAAGACTGAAACTTTCTTT.

As regards this clonotype: At one boundary the junction diverges from the germline segment, which might be a read error. The rearrangement joins TRBV11-2 to TRBJ2-1, with D possibly being TRBD2 (6 bases). Germline CDR1 reads SGHAT; CDR2 reads FQNNGV. The CDR3 runs 18 residues. CDR3 region: CASSLHVRDWASHNEQLF. CDR3 in DNA: TGTGCCAGCAGCTTACATGTGAGGGACTGGGCCTCCCACAATGAGCAGTTATTC.

As for this clonotype: The conserved closing phenylalanine or tryptophan is absent in this CDR3, likely reflecting a read error. No DNA is shown, since the ends of the CDR3 on it are uncertain; the CDR3 is the one TCRdb lists. This chain's CDR3 is CTIRETGFYERYL. The gene calls are TRBV10-3 and TRBJ2-7; no DNA check was done on the table's D call, TRBD1. The CDR3 has 13 residues if both end residues are counted. Germline CDR1 is ENHRY and CDR2 is SYGVKD.

As regards this clonotype: Germline and junction disagree at one end, which may indicate a read error. The chain has TRBV4-1 and TRBJ2-1; possible D gene TRBD1, 5 bases. In germline, CDR1 is MGHRA, CDR2 YSYEKL. The CDR3 runs 16 residues. Here the CDR3 DNA reads TGCGCCAGCAGCCGCTCCATGGGGCTTACCTACAATGAACAGTTCTTC. It specifies CASSRSMGLTYNEQFF.

Concerning this clonotype: Relative to the germline gene, one junction end is altered; a read error may explain this. The rearrangement links TRBV7-8 to TRBJ1-1; D not certain. This CDR3 is 15 amino acids long. CDR1 SGHVS and CDR2 FQNEAQ come from the germline V gene. CDR3 nucleotide sequence: TGTGCCAGCAGCTCGCACGCAGGAGGCAACACTGAAGTTTTCTTT. Amino acid sequence: CASSSHAGGNTEVFF.

In regard to this clonotype: Because it lacks the conserved phenylalanine or tryptophan at the end, this CDR3 is likely a read error. The chain carries TRBV20-1 and TRBJ1-5, with D possibly TRBD1 on 5 matching bases. The CDR3 covers 15 residues. Germline CDR1 is DFQATT and CDR2 is SNEGSKA (reference sequence). V lost 0 bases and J 3 bases, leaving 12 bases between the germline ends. Here the CDR3 DNA reads TGCAGTGCTAGAGAAGCACGGGGCTCCAATCAGCCCCAGCATTAT. Residues: CSAREARGSNQPQHY.